Shown below are 10 T cell receptor beta chains from a single sample sequenced in a study of PD-1 blockade in mismatch repair-deficient tumors. Repertoires were generated with immunoSEQ multiplex PCR, while TCRdb's copy carries only in-frame clones and drops some. The repertoire has tens of thousands of clones, under 85% of them found once; the top ten carry 20% to 25%. Sequenced material: peripheral blood, taken 12 weeks after starting pembrolizumab. The receptor source for this set is an adult with mismatch repair-deficient cancer.

V and J are TRBV14 and TRBJ2-3, with D maybe TRBD1 (6 bases). Germline assignment: CDR1 SGHDN and CDR2 FVKESK. CDR3 length equals 12 residues. Trimming shortened V by 2 bases and J by 6 bases, and 6 bases separated the two germline ends. The CDR3 protein is CASSQTGDTQYF. CDR3 sequence (DNA): TGTGCCAGCAGCCAAACAGGGGATACGCAGTATTTT.

The rearrangement links TRBV7-9 to TRBJ1-2; TRBD1 matches 7 bases. The CDR3 has 16 amino acids. The germline V gene has CDR1 SEHNR and CDR2 FQNEAQ (reference sequence). V gave up 5 bases and J gave up 4 bases; unmatched junction bases: 13. The DNA of the CDR3 is TGTGCCAGCAGCCCTGGAGGGGTAGGGACAGTCTATGGCTACACCTTC. Encoded protein: CASSPGGVGTVYGYTF.

The chain carries TRBV2 and TRBJ1-1, with D maybe TRBD1 (6 bases). The CDR3 runs to 13 residues. Germline CDR1 SNHLY, CDR2 FYNNEI. V lost 2 bases, J lost 3 bases, and 7 bases lay in between. CDR3 sequence reads: CASSEQGHTEAFF. The CDR3 DNA sequence: TGTGCCAGCAGTGAACAGGGGCACACTGAAGCTTTCTTT. The full variable domain, with the rest looked up from reference TRBV2 and TRBJ1-1, is EPEVTQTPSHQVTQMGQEVILRCVPISNHLYFYWYRQILGQKVEFLVSFYNNEISEKSEIFDDQFSVERPDGSNFTLKIRSTKLEDSAMYFCASSEQGHTEAFFGQGTRLTVV.

The V call is TRBV19, the J call TRBJ2-1; the D gene is possibly TRBD2 (6 bases). CDR3 length: 15 residues. The V end was cut by 0 bases, the J end by 3 bases, with 9 bases between. The V gene's germline CDR1 is LNHDA and CDR2 SQIVND (reference sequence). CDR3 residues: CASSIELARYNEQFF. CDR3 bases: TGTGCCAGTAGTATAGAACTAGCCCGCTACAATGAGCAGTTCTTC. Full variable domain (outside the CDR3, taken from reference TRBV19 and TRBJ2-1): DGGITQSPKYLFRKEGQNVTLSCEQNLNHDAMYWYRQDPGQGLRLIYYSQIVNDFQKGDIAEGYSVSREKKESFPLTVTSAQKNPTAFYLCASSIELARYNEQFFGPGTRLTVL.

The rearrangement joins TRBV7-9 to TRBJ2-3; the D gene could be TRBD1 or TRBD2 (5 bases each). CDR1 and CDR2 from the germline V gene are SEHNR and FQNEAQ (reference sequence). This CDR3 is built from 13 residues. V lost 4 bases, J lost 4 bases, and 9 bases lay in between. The CDR3 here is CASSSRGPDTQYF. The CDR3 DNA is TGTGCCAGCAGCTCCCGGGGCCCAGATACGCAGTATTTT.

In its sample, this clone was seen once. The chain has TRBV5-1 and TRBJ2-3; unclear D gene. Germline CDR1 and CDR2: SGHRS and YFSETQ. Trimming took off 4 bases at V and 6 bases at J, with 18 bases between the two ends. The CDR3 covers 15 residues. For the CDR3, the DNA is TGCGCCAGCAGCCCGGAGACATCTTTCTGGGATACGCAGTATTTT. It encodes CASSPETSFWDTQYF.

This chain uses TRBV7-9 with TRBJ2-1; D perhaps matches TRBD1 (6 bases). V dropped 6 bases and J dropped 11 bases, with 14 bases sitting between them. The CDR3 has 12 amino acids. CDR1 is SEHNR and CDR2 is FQNEAQ in the germline V gene (reference sequence). The CDR3 DNA sequence: TGTGCCAGCAGGCATGAAGGGGGAAAGCAGTTCTTC. Translation gives CASRHEGGKQFF.

V and J are TRBV28 and TRBJ1-5; D possibly corresponds to TRBD1 (6 bases). The V end was cut by 6 bases, the J end by 5 bases, with 17 bases between. Germline-derived CDR1 and CDR2 are MDHEN and SYDVKM. The CDR3 is 15 residues long. This CDR3 reads CASSPGHGADQPQHF. As DNA, the CDR3 is TGTGCCAGCAGCCCGGGACATGGAGCCGATCAGCCCCAGCATTTT.

V gene TRBV29-1 combines with J gene TRBJ2-5; D gene uncertain. The length of the CDR3 is 11 residues. Germline CDR1 SQVTM, CDR2 ANQGSEA. Trimming shortened V by 2 bases and J by 7 bases, and 8 bases separated the two germline ends. This CDR3 is CSVEIDVTQYF. The CDR3 DNA sequence: TGCAGCGTTGAAATTGACGTGACCCAGTACTTC.

In this sample, this clone is medium-sized (0.01 to 0.1%). In DNA form, the CDR3 reads TGTGCCAGCAGTCTAAGCCTCGGACTAGCGGTCAATGAGCAGTTCTTC. Its translation is CASSLSLGLAVNEQFF. The chain links TRBV27 to TRBJ2-1, with 10 positions matching TRBD2. The J segment lost 6 bases and the V segment lost 5 bases, leaving 10 bases of the junction unmatched. This CDR3 is 16 amino acids long. Germline CDR1 is MNHEY and CDR2 is SMNVEV (reference sequence).